Below, 32 T cell receptor beta chains from the same sample are listed, as sequenced in a study of CD8+CD57+ T cells in acquired aplastic anemia. Profiles of TCR beta VDJ and CDR3 were generated from a genomic DNA template. Via MiXCR, TCRdb re-called the reads, giving one row per CDR3 protein. The data hold a few hundred thousand distinct CDR3 sequences, with 60% to 80% observed a single time. The sample comprised sorted CD4+, CD8+, or CD8+CD57+ T cells (not recorded which) from PBMCs. The origin of the receptors is a human donor in good health, serving as a control.

On this clonotype itself: The junction differs from germline at one of its ends, possibly a read error. The chain carries TRBV2 and TRBJ2-1; D gene unclear. The CDR3 runs 14 residues. CDR1 SNHLY and CDR2 FYNNEI come from the germline V gene. This CDR3 is CASSATREPRQHFF. The CDR3 DNA follows: TGTGCCAGCAGTGCGACAAGAGAGCCGCGCCAGCATTTCTTT.

This chain uses TRBV5-6 with TRBJ1-5; the D is unclear. The CDR3 runs to 13 residues. Trimming removed 3 bases at V and 8 bases at J, with 12 bases between. Germline values: CDR1 SGHDT, CDR2 YYEEEE. Written as DNA, the CDR3 is TGTGCCAGCAGCTCGCCGGAACGGGAGCCCCAGCATTTT. Its protein product is CASSSPEREPQHF. The full variable domain, completed using reference TRBV5-6 and TRBJ1-5, is DAGVTQSPTHLIKTRGQQVTLRCSPKSGHDTVSWYQQALGQGPQFIFQYYEEEERQRGNFPDRFSGHQFPNYSSELNVNALLLGDSALYLCASSSPEREPQHFGDGTRLSIL.

This chain connects TRBV20-1 to TRBJ2-7; no reliable D call. V lost 4 bases and J lost 5, with 12 bases in between. This CDR3 spans 12 amino acids. In germline, CDR1 is DFQATT, CDR2 SNEGSKA (reference sequence). CDR3 nucleotide sequence: TGCAGTGCTATGTCGTGGGCCGACGAGCAGTACTTC. Encoded protein: CSAMSWADEQYF.

Turning to this clonotype: An end of the junction differs from the germline gene, which may be a read error. The chain has TRBV19 and TRBJ1-5; no reliable D call. Germline V CDR1 and CDR2: LNHDA, SQIVND (reference sequence). This CDR3 has 11 residues. CDR3 DNA sequence: TGTACCAGTAGTAACGGTCAGCCCCAGCATTTT. Translating gives CTSSNGQPQHF.

To note about this clonotype: This is likely a read error, given that the CDR3 carries no conserved phenylalanine or tryptophan at its end. The DNA is omitted, as the CDR3 cannot be located on it reliably, and the CDR3 follows TCRdb's listing. The chain couples TRBV7-8 to TRBJ2-5; TRBD2, the table's D call, lacks a check against the DNA. Germline assignment: CDR1 SGHVS and CDR2 FQNEAQ. Counting both end residues, the CDR3 totals 14 amino acids. CDR3 region: CASSLGTSPGTQIY.

This chain links TRBV5-1 with TRBJ2-7; D may match TRBD1 or TRBD2 (5 bases each). Germline assignment: CDR1 SGHRS and CDR2 YFSETQ. The CDR3 totals 15 residues. V lost 0 bases, J lost 7 bases, and 17 bases lay in between. The CDR3 nucleotides read TGCGCCAGCAGCTTGGCCGGACGGGGCACTAGGGAGCAGTACTTC. Protein product: CASSLAGRGTREQYF.

Concerning this clonotype itself: Germline is not matched at one junction end, which may reflect a read error. The rearrangement joins TRBV20-1 to TRBJ1-2; D call uncertain. This CDR3 spans 14 amino acids. Germline lookup yields CDR1 DFQATT and CDR2 SNEGSKA (reference sequence). CDR3 in DNA: TGCAGTGCTAGAGACCGAAGGCTTAACCATGGCTACACCTTC. It is translated as CSARDRRLNHGYTF.

This clonotype was seen ten or more times. This chain links TRBV5-1 with TRBJ1-1, with D possibly being TRBD1 (6 bases). Trimming removed 0 bases from V and 3 bases from J, with 18 bases in between. Per the germline V gene, CDR1 is SGHRS and CDR2 is YFSETQ. The CDR3 has 17 residues. The CDR3 DNA follows: TGCGCCAGCAGCTTGGCCAGGTTGTGGCCAGGGGACACTGAAGCTTTCTTT. This gives the protein CASSLARLWPGDTEAFF.

J is TRBJ1-4 and V is TRBV5-1; the D gene is possibly TRBD1 (6 bases). CDR3 length equals 15 residues. V was shortened by 5 bases and J by 0 bases, with 11 bases between the two germline ends. The germline V gene has CDR1 SGHRS and CDR2 YFSETQ. This chain's CDR3 is CASRTQGATNEKLFF. The CDR3 nucleotides read TGCGCCAGCAGGACACAGGGTGCAACTAATGAAAAACTGTTTTTT.

This clonotype has more than one count but fewer than ten. The gene calls are TRBV10-3 and TRBJ2-1, with 10 bases aligning to TRBD1. Per germline, CDR1 ENHRY and CDR2 SYGVKD. The J segment lost 7 bases and the V segment lost 6 bases, leaving 3 bases of the junction unmatched. The CDR3 has 13 amino acids. CDR3 sequence: CAISGQGVNEQFF. CDR3 nucleotide sequence: TGTGCCATCAGCGGACAGGGGGTTAATGAGCAGTTCTTC.

The V call is TRBV7-2, the J call TRBJ2-1, with D perhaps matching TRBD2 (7 bases). The V end lost 5 bases, the J end lost 14 bases, and 22 bases lay between the germline ends. The germline V gene encodes CDR1 SGHTA and CDR2 FQGNSA. The CDR3 is made up of 14 amino acids. DNA for the CDR3: TGTGCCAGCAGCCAATGGGAGGGGGGGCGCCGAAAGTTCTTC. Its translation is CASSQWEGGRRKFF.

V usage is TRBV7-2 and J usage is TRBJ1-5, with D perhaps matching TRBD1 (5 bases). This CDR3 spans 15 amino acids. Germline lookup yields CDR1 SGHTA and CDR2 FQGNSA. The germline V and J ends were trimmed by 5 bases and 5 bases, with 16 bases remaining between them. The CDR3 nucleotides read TGTGCCAGCAGCATGACTAGCGGGGGGGATCAGCCCCAGCATTTT. This encodes CASSMTSGGDQPQHF.

In the case of this clonotype: One junction end does not reproduce the germline sequence, and a read error may be involved. For the CDR3, the DNA is TGCGCCAGCAGCCAAGGGCGGGCAGGGGTATTGAATGAGCAGTTCTTC. The encoded protein is CASSQGRAGVLNEQFF. This chain joins TRBV7-8 and TRBJ2-1, with D perhaps TRBD1 (6 bases). The germline gives CDR1 SGHVS, CDR2 FQNEAQ. CDR3 length equals 16 residues.

V is TRBV29-1 and J is TRBJ2-5; D assignment may be TRBD1 or TRBD2 (5 bases each). The CDR3 runs 15 residues. The germline V and J ends were trimmed by 3 bases and 0 bases, with 14 bases remaining between them. Germline CDR1 is SQVTM and CDR2 is ANQGSEA. The CDR3 coding sequence is TGCAGCGTTGAGGGAGTTTCAGGGTACCAAGAGACCCAGTACTTC. Its protein is CSVEGVSGYQETQYF.

V usage is TRBV7-2 and J usage is TRBJ2-2; D gene uncertain. Germline values: CDR1 SGHTA, CDR2 FQGNSA. The CDR3 consists of 14 residues. Trimming shortened V by 2 bases and J by 17 bases, and 21 bases separated the two germline ends. CDR3: CASSLTINQPQHFF. CDR3 coding DNA: TGTGCCAGCAGCTTAACTATCAATCAGCCCCAGCATTTTTTT.

This chain uses TRBV18 with TRBJ1-5; D is uncertain. CDR3 length: 15 amino acids. V was clipped by 5 bases and J by 5 bases, with 16 bases between them. CDR1 is KGHSH and CDR2 is LQKENI in the germline V gene. CDR3 DNA sequence: TGTGCCAGCTCAGAGGGCCGAAGCACTTATCAGCCCCAGCATTTT. Its translation: CASSEGRSTYQPQHF.

This clonotype was detected many times. This rearrangement joins TRBV6-2 or TRBV6-3 to TRBJ1-6, with 10 bases identical to TRBD1. V lost 6 bases, J lost 10 bases, and 6 bases stayed unmatched. This CDR3 contains 14 residues. Germline-derived CDR1 and CDR2 are MNHEY and SVGEGT. The CDR3 region is CASRPGQGYSPLHF. The DNA of the CDR3 is TGTGCCAGCAGACCGGGACAGGGGTACTCACCCCTCCACTTT.

There are many counts of this clonotype. This rearrangement joins TRBV19 to TRBJ2-3; TRBD2 matches 7 bases. V trimming: 5 bases; J trimming: 7 bases; junction bases outside the gene matches: 12. Germline CDR1 LNHDA, CDR2 SQIVND (reference sequence). The length of the CDR3 is 15 residues. The CDR3 loop is CASSSQTAGRNTQYF. The CDR3 bases are TGTGCCAGTAGTTCCCAGACAGCGGGGCGGAATACGCAGTATTTT.

The V call is TRBV7-2, the J call TRBJ2-3; 7 nucleotides line up with TRBD2. J lost 11 bases, V lost 5 bases, and 19 bases had no gene match. The length of the CDR3 is 16 residues. The germline CDR1 and CDR2 sequences are SGHTA and FQGNSA. CDR3 amino acids: CASSPGWGGLSTLQYF. The CDR3 bases are TGTGCCAGCAGCCCAGGGTGGGGGGGATTATCAACACTGCAGTATTTT.

The chain has TRBV20-1 and TRBJ2-7, with D perhaps assigned TRBD1 or TRBD2 (6 bases each). Germline lookup yields CDR1 DFQATT and CDR2 SNEGSKA (reference sequence). The CDR3 sequence is 15 residues long. This CDR3 reads CRKGGPLLVDYEQYF. CDR3 nucleotides: TGCAGAAAGGGGGGACCATTACTGGTGGACTACGAGCAGTACTTC.

The chain uses TRBV7-8 and TRBJ2-1; the match to TRBD2 covers 14 bases. Losses at the gene ends were 5 bases for V and 8 bases for J; bases not matched to a gene: 8. The CDR3 has 16 amino acids. The V gene's germline CDR1 is SGHVS and CDR2 FQNEAQ. The CDR3 DNA reads as TGTGCCAGCAGCCAGACTAGCGGGGGGGCGTTGGATGAGCAGTTCTTC. Translation: CASSQTSGGALDEQFF.

The chain carries TRBV10-2 and TRBJ1-2; no firm D call. V was pared by 10 bases and J by 2 bases, with 17 bases between. The CDR3 covers 14 residues. Germline V lookup: CDR1 WSHSY, CDR2 SAAADI. DNA of the CDR3: TGCGCCACCAAACCCGAGACAAGCAACTATGGCTACACCTTC. This codes for CATKPETSNYGYTF.

Comment on this clonotype: The CDR3 ends on some other residue instead of the conserved phenylalanine or tryptophan, so this is likely a read error. The DNA is left out, because the CDR3 cannot be placed on it with certainty; the CDR3 is given as TCRdb lists it. The J gene is TRBJ1-2, the V gene TRBV7-4. The CDR3 spans 11 residues, counting both ends. Germline CDR1 is SGHVT and CDR2 is SQSDAQ. CDR3 residues: CASSVAGGYSI.

This clonotype came up many times. The chain recombines TRBV7-2 with TRBJ1-1; no firm D call. Per germline, CDR1 SGHTA and CDR2 FQGNSA. V lost 5 bases to trimming and J lost 8 bases, with 21 bases between them. CDR3 size: 15 residues. CDR3 residues: CASSPSGVVFLEAFF. The CDR3, as DNA: TGTGCCAGCAGCCCGTCCGGGGTTGTGTTCCTAGAAGCTTTCTTT. The full variable domain, with the rest looked up from reference TRBV7-2 and TRBJ1-1, is GAGVSQSPSNKVTEKGKDVELRCDPISGHTALYWYRQSLGQGLEFLIYFQGNSAPDKSGLPSDRFSAERTGGSVSTLTIQRTQQEDSAVYLCASSPSGVVFLEAFFGQGTRLTVV.

The gene calls are TRBV7-2 and TRBJ1-6; no definite D call. The V and J ends lost 6 bases and 9 bases respectively, with 18 bases between them. This CDR3 spans 15 amino acids. From germline, CDR1 is SGHTA and CDR2 FQGNSA. CDR3 region: CASRSGLLGGSPLHF. The CDR3 region has the DNA TGTGCCAGCAGATCAGGCCTCCTCGGAGGTTCACCCCTCCACTTT.

The V gene is TRBV7-6, the J gene TRBJ2-1; 10 bases fit TRBD2. CDR1 is SGHVS and CDR2 is FNYEAQ in the germline V gene. The CDR3 is made up of 18 amino acids. The ends lost 5 bases at V and 0 bases at J; junction bases unmatched: 10. The DNA of the CDR3 is TGTGCCAGCAGCCCCCGACTAGCGGGCTCAAGCTCCTACAATGAGCAGTTCTTC. Encoded protein: CASSPRLAGSSSYNEQFF.

This clonotype was seen only a few times. V gene TRBV2 combines with J gene TRBJ2-7; 12 positions agree with TRBD1. J gave up 0 bases and V 8 bases, and 8 bases lay outside the gene matches. In germline, CDR1 is SNHLY, CDR2 FYNNEI. CDR3 length equals 16 residues. The CDR3 sequence is CASRDRGLGASYEQYF. The CDR3 DNA follows: TGTGCCAGCCGGGACAGGGGGCTCGGGGCCTCCTACGAGCAGTACTTC.

This chain links TRBV7-9 with TRBJ2-5; 7 nucleotides line up with TRBD2. CDR3 length: 16 amino acids. Germline CDR1 SEHNR, CDR2 FQNEAQ (reference sequence). With V trimmed by 1 base and J by 1 base, 6 bases remained unmatched. The CDR3 DNA is TGTGCCAGCAGCTTAGTGCCAGCGGGGATCCAAGAGACCCAGTACTTC. This gives the protein CASSLVPAGIQETQYF.

This clonotype came up many times. The J gene is TRBJ2-5, the V gene TRBV7-2; D is unresolved. CDR3 length: 14 residues. Trimming removed 3 bases from V and 3 bases from J, with 11 bases in between. The V gene's germline CDR1 is SGHTA and CDR2 FQGNSA. This chain's CDR3 is CASSFGNTEETQYF. CDR3 coding DNA: TGTGCCAGCAGCTTCGGAAACACAGAAGAGACCCAGTACTTC.

V gene TRBV7-2 combines with J gene TRBJ1-6; D is unclear. Trimming stripped 6 bases from V and 10 bases from J, with 10 bases between. Germline lookup yields CDR1 SGHTA and CDR2 FQGNSA. The CDR3 runs 12 residues. Written as DNA, the CDR3 is TGTGCCAGCAGAGCTCCTAGGTCACCCCTCCACTTT. As protein: CASRAPRSPLHF.

The chain joins TRBV2 to TRBJ2-5; D is unresolved. Per the germline V gene, CDR1 is SNHLY and CDR2 is FYNNEI. The CDR3 consists of 13 residues. Deletions cut 7 bases from V and 2 bases from J, with 11 bases between. The CDR3 region is CASIPENQETQYF. The CDR3 bases are TGTGCCAGCATCCCGGAGAATCAAGAGACCCAGTACTTC.

This sequence joins TRBV7-2 and TRBJ2-1, with D possibly TRBD2 on 6 matching bases. V gave up 3 bases and J gave up 0 bases, with 9 bases separating them. The V gene's germline CDR1 is SGHTA and CDR2 FQGNSA. CDR3 length: 15 amino acids. The CDR3 DNA reads TGTGCCAGCAGCTTCGGAGGGAACTCCTACAATGAGCAGTTCTTC. Its protein product is CASSFGGNSYNEQFF.